This entry describes one T cell receptor (beta chain). This clonotype occurred many times. Its cognate antigen has yet to be identified. Per-base qualities were not stored, and no clone one base away is much larger. Sequencing relied on an Illumina HiSeq 1500. The public reads were quality trimmed at Q25 with fastp and then assembled into clones with MiXCR by TCRdb, keeping productive beta chains. Here each entry gathers all rows of one CDR3 protein and keeps the most common genes and DNA. For this sample the table gives fewer than 850,000 distinct CDR3 sequences, of which almost 30% were detected only once. Under 15% of the sample is in the top ten clones. The germline V gene provides CDR1 SNHLY and CDR2 FYNNEI. Between the V and J ends, shortened by 5 bases and 2 bases respectively, the junction contains 10 bases. CDR3 length: 13 amino acids, cysteine to phenylalanine. Only the CDR3 DNA is retained, 39 bases long and in frame from the first base.

This sample was taken from a study of T cell repertoires in cytomegalovirus infection (dated by TCRdb to the late 2010s). Regarding the complete study: Alongside well-studied HLA-B-restricted epitopes, the peptide stimulations were aimed at recently identified HLA-C-restricted CMV epitopes, whose presentation resists viral immunomodulation. The HLA type of each donor mattered for the analysis, because public TCR beta signatures pointed to carriage of CMV infection along with the matching HLA type. What the study reported, not specific to this receptor: The ex vivo response was dominated by HLA-C-restricted CMV-specific TCR beta clonotypes, which also provided the single most frequent clonotype in two of eight donors. Cumulative frequency of public TCR beta family members discriminated carriers of CMV infection plus the relevant HLA type in this cohort and an independent approximately 370-donor cohort.

The treatment or condition tag for this specimen amounts to: in vitro stimulation with specific CMV peptide epitopes to enrich CMV-specific T cells. The specimen was cultured CD8+ T cells from PBMCs, collected from culture after CMV antigen stimulation. The rearranged segments are TRBV2 and TRBJ2-7, with the D gene call left open. The receptor's source is a human donor in good health (CMV status not recorded). Some clones in this sample may be carry-over from other donors' samples. The nucleotide sequence reads as follows: TGTGCCAGCAGTCTTCCGTCGGCCTACGAGCAGTACTTC. It translates to CASSLPSAYEQYF.